The entry below describes one TCR beta chain. A much larger clone differs by one base, so this may be a read error. The data stem from a study of read filtering for tumor transcriptome and immune sequencing. Study-level background: Transcriptome libraries were built from DNase-treated RNA.

From roughly 0.4 ug of RNA, a library with molecular barcoded alpha/delta and beta/gamma adaptors was made. Each CDR3 protein is one row after TCRdb ran MiXCR on the reads. The sample contains 30,000 to 45,000 distinct CDR3 sequences, around an eighth of which appear only once. This CDR3 contains 16 residues. V was trimmed by 4 bases and J by 3 bases, leaving 16 bases between them. CDR1 and CDR2 from the germline V gene are SNHLY and FYNNEI. The sample consisted of a population of CD138-negative cells sorted from bone marrow. This clonotype was obtained from a donor older than 35 with multiple myeloma. The rearrangement uses TRBV2 and TRBJ2-1, with D perhaps matching TRBD2 (7 bases). The CDR3 DNA follows: TGTGCCAGCAGTGGATGGACTAGGGGGTTCTACAATGAGCAGTTCTTC. This encodes CASSGWTRGFYNEQFF.